Below, 9 T cell receptor beta chains from the same sample are listed, as sequenced in a study of radiation and T cells in renal cell carcinoma. The table came from immunoSEQ multiplex PCR; TCRdb's copy has only in-frame clones and leaves some out. The repertoire holds 100,000 to 150,000 clones, with roughly 80% as singletons. Described time point: baseline pretreatment blood. Treatment given: 15 Gy SBRT to primary tumor, nephrectomy 4 weeks later. Specimen: blood, collected from a patient whose treatment included radiotherapy and nephrectomy. Receptor source: a woman aged 55-69 years with renal cell carcinoma.

This clone was seen a single time. The chain employs TRBV6-1 and TRBJ1-2; TRBD1 agrees at 11 bases. The length of the CDR3 is 15 residues. Trimming cost V 1 base and J 3 bases; bases outside gene matches: 1. The germline gives CDR1 MNHNS, CDR2 SASEGT. The CDR3 DNA reads TGTGCCAGCAGTGAAGGGACAGGGGGCTACTATGGCTACACCTTC. It codes for CASSEGTGGYYGYTF.

This chain joins TRBV5-1 and TRBJ2-2; D remains ambiguous. This CDR3 has 14 residues. Trimming stripped 2 bases from V and 7 bases from J, with 12 bases between. The germline gives CDR1 SGHRS, CDR2 YFSETQ. Written as DNA, the CDR3 is TGCGCCAGCAGCTTTGGGTACGCCGGCGGGGAGCTGTTTTTT. Amino acids: CASSFGYAGGELFF.

The chain uses TRBV7-9 and TRBJ1-2; D may be TRBD1 (5 bases). There are 15 residues in the CDR3. Germline lookup yields CDR1 SEHNR and CDR2 FQNEAQ (reference sequence). The ends were cut back, 1 base at V and 8 bases at J, with 17 bases in the middle. CDR3 sequence: CASSLGGTVVFGYTF. The CDR3 region has the DNA TGTGCCAGCAGCTTAGGAGGGACCGTGGTCTTCGGCTACACCTTC.

The chain carries TRBV5-4 and TRBJ1-4, with TRBD1 matching over 10 bases. The CDR3 is made up of 15 amino acids. Germline assignment: CDR1 SGHNT and CDR2 YYREEE (reference sequence). The V and J ends lost 3 bases and 10 bases, in that order; junction bases with no gene match: 9. The CDR3 DNA is TGTGCCAGCAGCTCCGACAGGGGGCGCAAGGGAAAACTGTTTTTT. Its protein is CASSSDRGRKGKLFF. The complete variable domain, with remaining parts taken from reference TRBV5-4 and TRBJ1-4, reads ETGVTQSPTHLIKTRGQQVTLRCSSQSGHNTVSWYQQALGQGPQFIFQYYREEENGRGNFPPRFSGLQFPNYSSELNVNALELDDSALYLCASSSDRGRKGKLFFGSGTQLSVL.

CDR3 sequence: CASSDSLDTQYF. For the CDR3, the DNA is TGTGCCAGCAGCGACAGCCTAGATACGCAGTATTTT. The chain recombines TRBV9 with TRBJ2-3; D is unclear. Per germline, CDR1 SGDLS and CDR2 YYNGEE. CDR3 length equals 12 residues. V was cut by 3 bases and J by 5 bases, with 7 bases left in between.

There are a few counts of this clone. The rearrangement links TRBV4-2 to TRBJ1-5, with 10 bases matching TRBD1. The CDR3 has 18 amino acids. The germline V gene has CDR1 LGHNA and CDR2 YNFKEQ. The V segment lost 0 bases and the J segment 1 base; nucleotides outside the gene matches: 6. The CDR3 nucleotides read TGTGCCAGCAGCCAAGAGACAGGGGGCAAGGCGAGCAATCAGCCCCAGCATTTT. This gives the protein CASSQETGGKASNQPQHF.

The genes are TRBV7-3 and TRBJ2-3, with D perhaps matching TRBD2 (5 bases). CDR1 SGHTA and CDR2 FQGTGA come from the germline V gene. This CDR3 is 16 amino acids long. Trimming removed 0 bases from V and 1 base from J, with 11 bases in between. The CDR3 DNA reads as TGTGCCAGCAGCTTAACAAGCGGTCCGGGCACAGATACGCAGTATTTT. Translated: CASSLTSGPGTDTQYF. Supplemented by reference TRBV7-3 and TRBJ2-3, the full variable domain reads GAGVSQTPSNKVTEKGKYVELRCDPISGHTALYWYRQSLGQGPEFLIYFQGTGAADDSGLPNDRFFAVRPEGSVSTLKIQRTERGDSAVYLCASSLTSGPGTDTQYFGPGTRLTVL.

This clone is a singleton in its sample. The V gene is TRBV7-9, the J gene TRBJ1-1, with 8 bases fitting TRBD1. Per the germline V gene, CDR1 is SEHNR and CDR2 is FQNEAQ (reference sequence). The CDR3 sequence is 16 residues long. The V gene end was trimmed by 3 bases and the J gene end by 3 bases; junction bases not matched to a gene: 9. The CDR3 reads CASSLQGAAADTEAFF. The CDR3 bases are TGTGCCAGCAGCTTGCAGGGGGCCGCCGCCGACACTGAAGCTTTCTTT. The full variable domain, its missing parts supplied by reference TRBV7-9 and TRBJ1-1, is DTGVSQNPRHKITKRGQNVTFRCDPISEHNRLYWYRQTLGQGPEFLTYFQNEAQLEKSRLLSDRFSAERPKGSFSTLEIQRTEQGDSAMYLCASSLQGAAADTEAFFGQGTRLTVV.

The V and J genes are TRBV7-2 and TRBJ2-7; 7 nucleotides agree with TRBD2. Germline assignment: CDR1 SGHTA and CDR2 FQGNSA. This CDR3 has 14 amino acids. Trimming took 1 base from V and 4 from J; bases not matched to a gene: 4. Written as DNA, the CDR3 is TGTGCCAGCAGCTTAGGCGGGGGTGGATACGAGCAGTACTTC. This gives the protein CASSLGGGGYEQYF.